The 18 T cell receptor beta chains presented below share a single source sample, sequenced in a study of shared clonotypes between healthy human individuals. Libraries were prepared by immunoSEQ multiplex PCR; TCRdb keeps only in-frame clonotypes and omits some of them. The sample includes about 2.4 million clones, roughly 93% seen only once; the top ten take approximately 0.36%. The sequenced sample consisted of naive CD4+ T cells from PBMCs. Subset denoted: CD45RA+ positively selected. The receptors were gathered from a man aged 18 to 29 in good health. Some clones in this sample may be carry-over from other donors' samples.

This clone was recorded only once. The chain uses TRBV28 and TRBJ1-5; D uncertain. This CDR3 comprises 17 residues. Trimming pared 5 bases from V and 5 bases from J, leaving 22 bases between. Germline-derived CDR1 and CDR2 are MDHEN and SYDVKM. CDR3 coding DNA: TGTGCCAGCAGTAATGGAGGCGCCATCTTCGAGGATCAGCCCCAGCATTTT. Amino acid sequence: CASSNGGAIFEDQPQHF. The whole variable domain, remainder taken from reference TRBV28 and TRBJ1-5, is DVKVTQSSRYLVKRTGEKVFLECVQDMDHENMFWYRQDPGLGLRLIYFSYDVKMKEKGDIPEGYSVSREKKERFSLILESASTNQTSMYLCASSNGGAIFEDQPQHFGDGTRLSIL.

The CDR3 sequence is CASALEGSTEAFF. DNA of the CDR3: TGTGCCAGCGCGTTGGAGGGGAGCACTGAAGCTTTCTTT. This rearrangement joins TRBV6-1 to TRBJ1-1, with a possible D match to TRBD1 (5 bases). The CDR3 covers 13 residues. V lost 8 bases to trimming and J lost 4 bases, with 14 bases between them. Germline CDR1 is MNHNS and CDR2 is SASEGT.

The rearrangement uses TRBV6-1 and TRBJ2-2, with D unresolved. This CDR3 is built from 13 residues. Germline CDR1 MNHNS, CDR2 SASEGT. With 8 bases removed from V and 1 base from J, the gap between germline ends came to 8 bases. This chain's CDR3 is CASLKGNTGELFF. CDR3 coding DNA: TGTGCCAGCCTCAAGGGGAACACCGGGGAGCTGTTTTTT.

The V and J genes are TRBV18 and TRBJ2-1, with D perhaps matching TRBD1 or TRBD2 (5 bases each). CDR1 and CDR2 from the germline V gene are KGHSH and LQKENI. Trimming stripped 6 bases from V and 14 bases from J, with 26 bases between. The CDR3 length is 15 residues. The CDR3 reads CASSPFRAAGDQEFF. The CDR3 coding sequence is TGTGCCAGCTCCCCCTTCAGGGCAGCCGGGGATCAGGAGTTCTTC. The variable domain in full, completed from reference TRBV18 and TRBJ2-1, reads NAGVMQNPRHLVRRRGQEARLRCSPMKGHSHVYWYRQLPEEGLKFMVYLQKENIIDESGMPKERFSAEFPKEGPSILRIQQVVRGDSAAYFCASSPFRAAGDQEFFGPGTRLTVL.

V is TRBV25-1 and J is TRBJ2-1, with a tentative D call TRBD2 (6 bases). CDR1 is MGHDK, CDR2 SYGVNS, per germline. This CDR3 is 16 amino acids long. The ends were cut back, 0 bases at V and 10 bases at J, with 19 bases in the middle. Here the CDR3 reads CASSEYSGPPRGEQFF. The CDR3 coding sequence is TGTGCCAGCAGTGAATACAGCGGGCCCCCGCGAGGGGAGCAGTTCTTC.

The J gene is TRBJ2-7, the V gene TRBV19; weak D call: TRBD2 (5 bases). The length of the CDR3 is 16 residues. The V gene's germline CDR1 is LNHDA and CDR2 SQIVND (reference sequence). V lost 1 base to trimming and J lost 3 bases, with 16 bases between them. The CDR3 region has the DNA TGTGCCAGTAGTATAGGTGCGGGTCTGGCCTTCTACGAGCAGTACTTC. Encoded protein: CASSIGAGLAFYEQYF.

This chain uses TRBV19 with TRBJ2-7; 7 positions agree with TRBD1. Germline assignment: CDR1 LNHDA and CDR2 SQIVND (reference sequence). V was clipped by 3 bases and J by 0 bases; unmatched bases: 14. There are 18 residues in the CDR3. The CDR3 DNA reads as TGTGCCAGTAGTATCTATCATAGTACAGGGGCGTTCTCCTACGAGCAGTACTTC. Protein sequence: CASSIYHSTGAFSYEQYF.

The rearrangement joins TRBV9 to TRBJ2-5, with D maybe TRBD2 (5 bases). Trimming shortened V by 4 bases and J by 5 bases, and 18 bases separated the two germline ends. This CDR3 is 15 amino acids long. Germline values: CDR1 SGDLS, CDR2 YYNGEE. CDR3 protein: CASSPEGISGETQYF. CDR3 sequence (DNA): TGTGCCAGCAGCCCAGAAGGTATTTCGGGGGAGACCCAGTACTTC.

A note on this clone: Other DNA sequences in this specimen translate into the identical CDR3. The chain is built from TRBV5-1 and TRBJ2-7; D call uncertain. The CDR3 extends over 12 amino acids. Trimming stripped 4 bases from V and 2 bases from J, with 7 bases between. CDR1 SGHRS and CDR2 YFSETQ come from the germline V gene. This CDR3 reads CASSLTTYEQYF. The CDR3 DNA is TGCGCCAGCAGCCTTACGACCTACGAGCAGTACTTC.

The rearrangement links TRBV2 to TRBJ2-7, with D possibly matching TRBD1 (5 bases). This CDR3 has 16 amino acids. V was shortened by 6 bases and J by 6 bases, with 24 bases between the two germline ends. CDR1 is SNHLY and CDR2 is FYNNEI in the germline V gene. CDR3 in amino acids: CASSVGRVGSECEQYF. CDR3 sequence (DNA): TGTGCCAGCAGCGTAGGCAGGGTGGGTTCTGAATGCGAGCAGTACTTC.

The chain recombines TRBV5-4 with TRBJ2-3, with TRBD1 identical over 7 bases. CDR3 length equals 16 residues. J lost 2 bases, V lost 0 bases, and 6 bases had no gene match. From germline, CDR1 is SGHNT and CDR2 YYREEE (reference sequence). This CDR3 reads CASSLAPGQSTDTQYF. The DNA of the CDR3 is TGTGCCAGCAGCTTGGCTCCGGGACAGTCCACAGATACGCAGTATTTT.

The chain is built from TRBV29-1 and TRBJ2-1; unclear D gene. Germline V gives CDR1 SQVTM, CDR2 ANQGSEA. V gave up 4 bases and J gave up 3 bases, with 16 bases separating them. The CDR3 covers 15 residues. CDR3 coding DNA: TGCAGCGTTGGGACCCTGGCGGCAAACTACAATGAGCAGTTCTTC. It is translated as CSVGTLAANYNEQFF.

The chain uses TRBV28 and TRBJ2-5, with 10 nucleotides matching TRBD2. The CDR3 sequence is 16 residues long. Germline lookup yields CDR1 MDHEN and CDR2 SYDVKM. After removal of 3 bases from V and 5 bases from J, the junction contained 9 bases not matched to a gene. CDR3 DNA sequence: TGTGCCAGCAGTTTCCCCGGACTAGCGGAGGGGGAGACCCAGTACTTC. Translated, it gives CASSFPGLAEGETQYF.

The chain has TRBV4-1 and TRBJ2-5; D possibly corresponds to TRBD2 (6 bases). CDR1 MGHRA and CDR2 YSYEKL come from the germline V gene. There are 16 residues in the CDR3. The ends were cut back, 1 base at V and 4 bases at J, with 16 bases in the middle. The CDR3 spells CASSQGGVPSGETQYF. The DNA of the CDR3 is TGCGCCAGCAGCCAAGGGGGGGTTCCTTCTGGAGAGACCCAGTACTTC.

The V and J genes are TRBV7-8 and TRBJ2-7, with a possible D match to TRBD2 (5 bases). The V and J ends lost 1 base and 5 bases respectively, with 15 bases between them. CDR1 is SGHVS, CDR2 FQNEAQ, per germline. The CDR3 is 15 amino acids. CDR3 nucleotide sequence: TGTGCCAGCAGCTTAGGTCAGTCGAGAGGGCACGAGCAGTACTTC. As protein: CASSLGQSRGHEQYF.

The chain uses TRBV19 and TRBJ2-7; D possibly corresponds to TRBD2 (5 bases). The germline gives CDR1 LNHDA, CDR2 SQIVND (reference sequence). Trimming took 5 bases from V and 5 from J, leaving 19 bases between them. This CDR3 is 15 amino acids long. The CDR3 sequence is CASSPSYPSFHEQYF. The DNA of the CDR3 is TGTGCCAGTAGTCCCAGCTACCCTAGCTTCCACGAGCAGTACTTC.

V usage is TRBV4-1 and J usage is TRBJ2-7; TRBD2 might be the D (6 bases). CDR3 length: 17 amino acids. Trimming took off 0 bases at V and 3 bases at J, with 18 bases between the two ends. Looked up from germline, CDR1 is MGHRA and CDR2 is YSYEKL. This CDR3 reads CASSQEGGGAGLYEQYF. In DNA form, the CDR3 reads TGCGCCAGCAGCCAAGAGGGGGGAGGTGCAGGGCTCTACGAGCAGTACTTC.

The chain joins TRBV10-3 to TRBJ1-5; the D gene is possibly TRBD1 (5 bases). The CDR3 is 15 amino acids. Germline V CDR1 and CDR2: ENHRY, SYGVKD. Trimming removed 10 bases at V and 0 bases at J, with 16 bases between. The CDR3 nucleotides read TGTGCCACCGAGGACGGGGCTTATAGCAATCAGCCCCAGCATTTT. Translating gives CATEDGAYSNQPQHF.